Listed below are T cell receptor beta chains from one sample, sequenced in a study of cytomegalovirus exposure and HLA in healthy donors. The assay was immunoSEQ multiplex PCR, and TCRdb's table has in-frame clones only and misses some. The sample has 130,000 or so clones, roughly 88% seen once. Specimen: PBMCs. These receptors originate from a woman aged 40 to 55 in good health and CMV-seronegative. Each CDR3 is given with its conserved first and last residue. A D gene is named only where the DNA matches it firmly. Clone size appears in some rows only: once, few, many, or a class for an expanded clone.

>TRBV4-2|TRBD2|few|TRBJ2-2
CASSLEVLAGGRTGELFF
TGTGCCAGCAGCCTGGAGGTGCTAGCGGGAGGGCGAACCGGGGAGCTGTTTTTT
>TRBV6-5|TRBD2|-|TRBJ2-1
CASSYSTSGRINEQFF
TGTGCCAGCAGTTACTCGACTAGCGGGAGAATCAATGAGCAGTTCTTC
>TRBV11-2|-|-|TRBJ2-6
CASSFWGSSGANVLTF
TGTGCCAGCAGCTTCTGGGGCAGCTCTGGGGCCAACGTCCTGACTTTC
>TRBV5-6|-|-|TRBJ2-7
CASSPRGPWDEQYF
TGTGCCAGCAGCCCAAGAGGGCCCTGGGACGAGCAGTACTTC
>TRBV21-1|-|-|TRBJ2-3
CALGDTQYF
TGTGCCCTCGGAGATACGCAGTATTTT
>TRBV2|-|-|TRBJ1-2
CASSRSPSYGYTF
TGTGCCAGCAGCCGGTCGCCGTCCTATGGCTACACCTTC
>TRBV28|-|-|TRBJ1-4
CASSRRGRNEKLFF
TGTGCCAGCAGCCGTCGGGGGAGGAACGAAAAACTGTTTTTT
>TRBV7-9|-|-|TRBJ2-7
CSSSLAPGASYEQYF
TGTTCCAGCAGCTTAGCTCCGGGAGCATCGTACGAGCAGTACTTC
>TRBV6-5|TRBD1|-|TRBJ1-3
CASSRDSSGNTIYF
TGTGCCAGCAGTCGGGACAGCTCTGGAAACACCATATATTTT
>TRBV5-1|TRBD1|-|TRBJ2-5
CASSLDTGGRETQYF
TGCGCCAGCAGCTTGGATACAGGGGGCAGGGAGACCCAGTACTTC
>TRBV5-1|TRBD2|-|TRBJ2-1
CASSPTGTSGNNEQFF
TGCGCCAGCAGCCCAACCGGGACTAGCGGGAACAATGAGCAGTTCTTC
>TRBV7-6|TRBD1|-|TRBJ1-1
CASSLASGGRTEAFF
TGTGCCAGCAGCTTAGCCTCAGGGGGAAGGACTGAAGCTTTCTTT
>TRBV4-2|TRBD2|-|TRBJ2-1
CASSQVPSGRLNEQFF
TGTGCCAGCAGCCAAGTTCCTAGCGGGAGGCTAAATGAGCAGTTCTTC
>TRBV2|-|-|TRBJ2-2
CASSESGGELFF
TGTGCCAGCAGTGAATCCGGCGGGGAGCTGTTTTTT
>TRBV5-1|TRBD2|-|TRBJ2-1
CASSSRTSGSYNEQFF
TGCGCCAGCAGCTCTAGGACTAGCGGCTCCTACAATGAGCAGTTCTTC
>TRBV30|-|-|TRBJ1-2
CAWSAGSGYTF
TGTGCCTGGAGTGCGGGGAGCGGCTACACCTTC
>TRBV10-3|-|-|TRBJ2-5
CAISERGEAGKETQYF
TGTGCCATCAGTGAGCGCGGGGAGGCGGGTAAAGAGACCCAGTACTTC
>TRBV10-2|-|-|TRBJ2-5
CASTPGNIQETQYF
TGCGCCAGCACCCCGGGGAACATCCAAGAGACCCAGTACTTC
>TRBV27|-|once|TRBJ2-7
CASSLSSEGYEQYF
TGTGCCAGCAGTTTATCGTCCGAGGGCTACGAGCAGTACTTC
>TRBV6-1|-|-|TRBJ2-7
CASSEGGKTYEQYF
TGTGCCAGCAGTGAAGGCGGGAAAACCTACGAGCAGTACTTC
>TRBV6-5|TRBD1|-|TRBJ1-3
CASRPQGASGNTIYF
TGTGCCAGCAGACCCCAGGGGGCCTCTGGAAACACCATATATTTT
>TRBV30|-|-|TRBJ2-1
CAWNLASSYNEQFF
TGTGCCTGGAACCTAGCGAGTTCCTACAATGAGCAGTTCTTC
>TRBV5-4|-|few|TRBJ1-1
CASSLEGRSTEAFF
TGTGCCAGCAGCTTGGAGGGGAGGTCGACTGAAGCTTTCTTT